This T cell receptor (beta chain) was recovered during a study of Graves' ophthalmopathy and Graves' hyperthyroidism. For this clonotype: The junction does not match germline at one end; this may be a read error.

The sequenced template was RNA, covering the TCR beta CDR3 region. The first-round RT-PCR employed HTBI primers together with the Qiagen OneStep RT-PCR kit. A multiplex PCR was then performed as the second round. TCRdb passed the multiplex PCR reads through MiXCR, listing each CDR3 protein once. The top ten hold roughly 44% of the sample, which has a few hundred thousand distinct CDR3 sequences, approximately 21% seen once. CDR3 length: 13 residues. Germline CDR1 SGHVS, CDR2 FQNEAQ. Sequenced: peripheral blood. The V gene is TRBV7-8, the J gene TRBJ2-7; TRBD1 agrees at 7 bases. The clonotype originates from a woman aged 45-60 years with Graves' ophthalmopathy. CDR3 loop: CASRLGGLNEQSF. The CDR3 DNA reads TGTGCCAGCAGACTAGGGGGCTTGAACGAGCAGTCCTTC.